This entry lists 6 T cell receptor beta chains sequenced from one sample in a study of T cells after posttransplantation cyclophosphamide. Some clones are missing from TCRdb's copy, which holds only in-frame ones; the method was immunoSEQ multiplex PCR. Here the sample spans roughly 42,000 clones, roughly 91% being singletons. Cyclophosphamide on days +3 and +4 followed busulfan-fludarabine conditioning and a marrow graft. The specimen comprised PBMCs, sampled roughly 60 days after allogeneic stem cell transplant with posttransplant cyclophosphamide. The receptors derive from a male patient between 60 and 69 years old who received an allogeneic stem cell transplant from a related donor and was CMV-positive. The graft donor may account for some of the T cells.

The chain has TRBV30 and TRBJ1-6; D is ambiguous. Germline V gene lookup returns CDR1 GTSNPN and CDR2 SVGIG (reference sequence). Trimming stripped 0 bases from V and 7 bases from J, with 13 bases between. The CDR3 covers 15 residues. CDR3 nucleotides: TGTGCCTGGAGTGTACTTCTTCTCTTAAATTCACCCCTCCACTTT. This sequence encodes CAWSVLLLLNSPLHF.

The J gene is TRBJ1-3, the V gene TRBV7-9; 8 bases agree with TRBD1. Germline V gene data show CDR1 as SEHNR and CDR2 as FQNEAQ (reference sequence). Unmatched junction bases numbered 5, after V lost 7 bases and J lost 0 bases. The length of the CDR3 is 15 residues. The CDR3 DNA reads as TGTGCCAGCACCCGGACAGGGACCTCTGGAAACACCATATATTTT. Translating gives CASTRTGTSGNTIYF.

The rearrangement joins TRBV6-5 to TRBJ1-2, with 8 positions matching TRBD1. This CDR3 region has 15 residues. Germline CDR1 and CDR2: MNHEY and SVGAGI. The J segment lost 7 bases and the V segment lost 2 bases, leaving 9 bases of the junction unmatched. The DNA for the CDR3 is TGTGCCAGCAGTTACGAAACCCAGGGGGCCAGTGGCTACACCTTC. Translated: CASSYETQGASGYTF.

This sequence joins TRBV5-8 and TRBJ2-7; TRBD1 matches at 8 bases. V was pared by 0 bases and J by 0 bases, with 2 bases of the junction left unmatched. Germline V gene lookup returns CDR1 SGHTS and CDR2 YDEGEE. The length of the CDR3 is 15 residues. The CDR3 DNA reads TGTGCCAGCAGCTTGGTGACAGGGGACTCCTACGAGCAGTACTTC. Translation gives CASSLVTGDSYEQYF.

This clone was found a few times. The genes are TRBV6-6 and TRBJ2-7; 7 positions match TRBD1. The CDR3 is 14 residues long. Trimming took 2 bases from V and 0 from J; bases not matched to a gene: 1. Germline V gives CDR1 MNHNY, CDR2 SVGAGI (reference sequence). As DNA, the CDR3 is TGTGCCAGCAGTTACGGGGACAGCTCCTACGAGCAGTACTTC. Protein: CASSYGDSSYEQYF.

This clone was found once. The chain links TRBV4-1 to TRBJ2-5; D might be TRBD2 (6 bases). Trimming took 2 bases from V and 4 from J, leaving 17 bases between them. Germline assignment: CDR1 MGHRA and CDR2 YSYEKL. There are 16 residues in the CDR3. The CDR3 reads CASSQRAGTMGETQYF. The DNA for the CDR3 is TGCGCCAGCAGCCAAAGGGCGGGGACGATGGGAGAGACCCAGTACTTC.